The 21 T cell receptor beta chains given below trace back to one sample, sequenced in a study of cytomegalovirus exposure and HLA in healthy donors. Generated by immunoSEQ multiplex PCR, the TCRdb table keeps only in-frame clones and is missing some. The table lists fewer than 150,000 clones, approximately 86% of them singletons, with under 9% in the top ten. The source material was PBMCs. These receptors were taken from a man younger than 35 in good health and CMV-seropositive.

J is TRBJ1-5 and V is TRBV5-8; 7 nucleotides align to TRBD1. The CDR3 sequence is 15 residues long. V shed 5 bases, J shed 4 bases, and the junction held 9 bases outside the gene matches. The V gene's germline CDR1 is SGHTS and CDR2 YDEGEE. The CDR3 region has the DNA TGTGCCAGCAGTACACAGGGGTTAAGGAATCAGCCCCAGCATTTT. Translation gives CASSTQGLRNQPQHF.

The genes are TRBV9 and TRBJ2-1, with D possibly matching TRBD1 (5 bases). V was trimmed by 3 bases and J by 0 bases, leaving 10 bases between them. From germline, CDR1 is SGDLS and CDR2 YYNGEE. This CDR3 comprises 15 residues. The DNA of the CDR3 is TGTGCCAGCAGCGCAGGACACCGCTCCTACAATGAGCAGTTCTTC. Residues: CASSAGHRSYNEQFF.

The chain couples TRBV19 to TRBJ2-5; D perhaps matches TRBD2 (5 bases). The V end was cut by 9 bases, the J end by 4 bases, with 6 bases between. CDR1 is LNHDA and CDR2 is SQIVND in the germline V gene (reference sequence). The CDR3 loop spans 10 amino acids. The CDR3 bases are TGTGCCAGCGGACTAGAGACCCAGTACTTC. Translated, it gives CASGLETQYF.

This chain's CDR3 is CASSQTGEAGYTF. The CDR3 nucleotides read TGCGCCAGCAGCCAGACAGGGGAGGCTGGCTACACCTTC. The chain combines TRBV5-1 with TRBJ1-2, with 8 nucleotides matching TRBD1. Looked up from germline, CDR1 is SGHRS and CDR2 is YFSETQ. Trimming took 4 bases from V and 7 from J; bases not matched to a gene: 6. The CDR3 is 13 residues long.

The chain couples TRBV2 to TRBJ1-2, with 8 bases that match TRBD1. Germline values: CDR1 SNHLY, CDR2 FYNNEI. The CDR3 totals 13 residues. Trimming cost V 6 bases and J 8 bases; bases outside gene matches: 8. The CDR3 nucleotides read TGTGCCAGCAGCACTCAGGGGGCCGAGGGCTACACCTTC. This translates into CASSTQGAEGYTF.

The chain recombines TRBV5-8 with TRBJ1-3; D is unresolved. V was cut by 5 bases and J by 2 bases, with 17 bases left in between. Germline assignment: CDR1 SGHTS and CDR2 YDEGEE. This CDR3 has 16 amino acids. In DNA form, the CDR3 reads TGTGCCAGCAGTTCGGGTACGGGAAGTCCTGGAAACACCATATATTTT. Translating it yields CASSSGTGSPGNTIYF.

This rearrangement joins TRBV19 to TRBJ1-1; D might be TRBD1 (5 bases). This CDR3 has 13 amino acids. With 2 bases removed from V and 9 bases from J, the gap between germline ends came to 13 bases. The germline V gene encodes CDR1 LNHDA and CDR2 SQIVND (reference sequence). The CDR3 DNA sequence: TGTGCCAGTAGTATAAACCAACAGGTTAAAGCTTTCTTT. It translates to CASSINQQVKAFF.

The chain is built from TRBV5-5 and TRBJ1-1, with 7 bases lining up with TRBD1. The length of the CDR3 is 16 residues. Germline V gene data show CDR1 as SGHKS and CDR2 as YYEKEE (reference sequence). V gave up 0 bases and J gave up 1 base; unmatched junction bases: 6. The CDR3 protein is CASSLAGPGGNTEAFF. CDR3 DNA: TGTGCCAGCAGCTTGGCTGGTCCAGGGGGGAACACTGAAGCTTTCTTT.

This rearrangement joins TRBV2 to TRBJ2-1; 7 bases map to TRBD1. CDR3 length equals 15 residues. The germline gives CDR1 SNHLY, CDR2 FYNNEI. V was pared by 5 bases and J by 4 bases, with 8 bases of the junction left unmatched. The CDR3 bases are TGTGCCAGCAGTTTGGACAGGTTGCCTTACAATGAGCAGTTCTTC. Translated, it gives CASSLDRLPYNEQFF. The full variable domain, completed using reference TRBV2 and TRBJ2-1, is EPEVTQTPSHQVTQMGQEVILRCVPISNHLYFYWYRQILGQKVEFLVSFYNNEISEKSEIFDDQFSVERPDGSNFTLKIRSTKLEDSAMYFCASSLDRLPYNEQFFGPGTRLTVL.

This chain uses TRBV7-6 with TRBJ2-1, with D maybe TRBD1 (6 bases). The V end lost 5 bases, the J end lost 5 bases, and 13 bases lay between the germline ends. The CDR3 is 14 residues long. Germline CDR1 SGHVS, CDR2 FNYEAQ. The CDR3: CASSRSTGNNEQFF. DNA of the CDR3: TGTGCCAGCAGCCGATCGACAGGTAACAATGAGCAGTTCTTC.

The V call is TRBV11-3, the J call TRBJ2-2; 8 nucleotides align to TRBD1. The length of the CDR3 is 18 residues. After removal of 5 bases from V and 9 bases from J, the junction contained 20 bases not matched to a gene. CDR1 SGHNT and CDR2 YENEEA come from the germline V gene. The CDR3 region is CASSADRGEEPSPRELFF. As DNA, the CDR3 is TGTGCCAGCAGCGCTGACAGGGGTGAGGAACCTTCACCCAGGGAGCTGTTTTTT.

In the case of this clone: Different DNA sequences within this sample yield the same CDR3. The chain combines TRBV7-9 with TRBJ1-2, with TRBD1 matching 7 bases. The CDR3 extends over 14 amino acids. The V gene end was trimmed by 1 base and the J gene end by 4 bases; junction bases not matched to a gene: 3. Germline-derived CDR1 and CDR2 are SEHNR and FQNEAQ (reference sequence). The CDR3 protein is CASSLGDSVYGYTF. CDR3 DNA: TGTGCCAGCAGCTTAGGGGACAGTGTCTATGGCTACACCTTC.

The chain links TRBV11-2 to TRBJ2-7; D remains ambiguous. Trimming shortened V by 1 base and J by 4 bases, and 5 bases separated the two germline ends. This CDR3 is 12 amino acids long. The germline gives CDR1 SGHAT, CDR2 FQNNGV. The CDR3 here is CASSLAGYEQYF. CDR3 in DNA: TGTGCCAGCAGCTTAGCAGGATACGAGCAGTACTTC. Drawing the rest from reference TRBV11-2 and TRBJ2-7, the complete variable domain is EAGVAQSPRYKIIEKRQSVAFWCNPISGHATLYWYQQILGQGPKLLIQFQNNGVVDDSQLPKDRFSAERLKGVDSTLKIQPAKLEDSAVYLCASSLAGYEQYFGPGTRLTVT.

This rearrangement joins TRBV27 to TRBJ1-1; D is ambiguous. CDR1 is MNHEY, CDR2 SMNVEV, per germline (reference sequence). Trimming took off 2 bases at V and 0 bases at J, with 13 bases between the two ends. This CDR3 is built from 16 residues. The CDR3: CASSLVGSLMNTEAFF. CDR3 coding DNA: TGTGCCAGCAGTTTAGTAGGGAGCCTCATGAACACTGAAGCTTTCTTT.

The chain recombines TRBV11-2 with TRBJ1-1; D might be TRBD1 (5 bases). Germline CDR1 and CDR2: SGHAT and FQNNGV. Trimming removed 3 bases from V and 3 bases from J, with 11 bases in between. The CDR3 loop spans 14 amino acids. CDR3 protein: CASSFTPGDTEAFF. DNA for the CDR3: TGTGCCAGCAGCTTTACACCGGGGGACACTGAAGCTTTCTTT. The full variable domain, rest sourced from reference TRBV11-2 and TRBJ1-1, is EAGVAQSPRYKIIEKRQSVAFWCNPISGHATLYWYQQILGQGPKLLIQFQNNGVVDDSQLPKDRFSAERLKGVDSTLKIQPAKLEDSAVYLCASSFTPGDTEAFFGQGTRLTVV.

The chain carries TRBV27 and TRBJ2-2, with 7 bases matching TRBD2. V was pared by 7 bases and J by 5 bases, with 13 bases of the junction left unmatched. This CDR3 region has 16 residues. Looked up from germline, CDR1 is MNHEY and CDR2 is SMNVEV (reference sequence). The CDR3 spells CASKGTTGGGTGELFF. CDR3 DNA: TGTGCCAGCAAGGGGACTACCGGGGGTGGTACCGGGGAGCTGTTTTTT.

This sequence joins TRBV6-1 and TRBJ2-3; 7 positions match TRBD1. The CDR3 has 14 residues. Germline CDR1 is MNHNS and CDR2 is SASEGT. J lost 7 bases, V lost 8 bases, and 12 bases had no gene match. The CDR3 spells CASAGLRGLNTQYF. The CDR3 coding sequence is TGTGCCAGCGCCGGCCTCAGGGGGTTGAATACGCAGTATTTT.

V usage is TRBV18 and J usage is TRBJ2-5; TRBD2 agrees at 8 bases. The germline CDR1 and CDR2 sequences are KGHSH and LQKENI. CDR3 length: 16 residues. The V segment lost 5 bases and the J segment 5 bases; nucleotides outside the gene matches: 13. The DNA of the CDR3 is TGTGCCAGCTCAAAGGCTACTAGCGGAGGCGGGGAGACCCAGTACTTC. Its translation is CASSKATSGGGETQYF.

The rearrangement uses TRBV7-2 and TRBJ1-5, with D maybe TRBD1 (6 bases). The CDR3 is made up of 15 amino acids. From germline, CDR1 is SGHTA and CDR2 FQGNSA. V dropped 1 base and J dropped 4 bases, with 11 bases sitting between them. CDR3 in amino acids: CASSLVWTANQPQHF. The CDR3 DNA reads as TGTGCCAGCAGCTTAGTGTGGACAGCGAATCAGCCCCAGCATTTT.

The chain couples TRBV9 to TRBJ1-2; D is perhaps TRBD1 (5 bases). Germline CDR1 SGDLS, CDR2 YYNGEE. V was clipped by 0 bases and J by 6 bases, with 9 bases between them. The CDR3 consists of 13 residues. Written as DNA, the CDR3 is TGTGCCAGCAGCGTAGGTCAGGGTGATGGCTACACCTTC. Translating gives CASSVGQGDGYTF.

The CDR3 nucleotides are TGTGCCAGCAGCCCCTCGGCACAGGGGGCTCGCAATGAGCAGTTCTTC. Amino acids: CASSPSAQGARNEQFF. The chain links TRBV9 to TRBJ2-1, with 9 bases fitting TRBD1. The J segment lost 6 bases and the V segment lost 4 bases, leaving 11 bases of the junction unmatched. The CDR3 is made up of 16 amino acids. The germline gives CDR1 SGDLS, CDR2 YYNGEE.